What follows are 31 T cell receptor beta chains derived from one specimen sequenced in a study of blood T cell repertoires in COVID-19. Profiling relied on immunoSEQ multiplex PCR, and the TCRdb table lists in-frame clones only, not all of them. The data contain 65,000 to 90,000 clones, approximately 88% of them singletons. Specimen: peripheral blood. The origin of the receptors is an older man with active or convalescent COVID-19.

The chain employs TRBV11-2 and TRBJ2-3, with TRBD1 matching 7 bases. Trimming removed 5 bases from V and 6 bases from J; junction bases left unmatched: 5. The CDR3 spans 13 residues. Per germline, CDR1 SGHAT and CDR2 FQNNGV. DNA of the CDR3: TGTGCCAGCAGCCCGACAGGGCGGGATACGCAGTATTTT. It encodes CASSPTGRDTQYF.

This clone was seen only a few times. The chain carries TRBV5-8 and TRBJ1-5; TRBD1 matches at 8 bases. Germline loops: CDR1 SGHTS, CDR2 YDEGEE. V shed 4 bases, J shed 3 bases, and the junction held 6 bases outside the gene matches. The CDR3 sequence is 15 residues long. This CDR3 reads CASSPGQVFNQPQHF. The CDR3 coding sequence is TGTGCCAGCAGCCCGGGACAGGTCTTCAATCAGCCCCAGCATTTT.

The rearrangement joins TRBV2 to TRBJ1-4, with D maybe TRBD1 (6 bases). Trimming shortened V by 4 bases and J by 4 bases, and 10 bases separated the two germline ends. The CDR3 has 14 residues. Germline CDR1 SNHLY, CDR2 FYNNEI. In DNA, the CDR3 is TGTGCCAGCAGTGCGACAGGAGTTAATGAAAAACTGTTTTTT. Residues: CASSATGVNEKLFF. The variable domain in full, completed from reference TRBV2 and TRBJ1-4, reads EPEVTQTPSHQVTQMGQEVILRCVPISNHLYFYWYRQILGQKVEFLVSFYNNEISEKSEIFDDQFSVERPDGSNFTLKIRSTKLEDSAMYFCASSATGVNEKLFFGSGTQLSVL.

This clone has only one observation. This chain joins TRBV7-2 and TRBJ1-5; possibly TRBD1 for D (6 bases). Deletions cut 3 bases from V and 4 bases from J, with 13 bases between. Germline loops: CDR1 SGHTA, CDR2 FQGNSA. CDR3 length: 15 amino acids. Here the CDR3 DNA reads TGTGCCAGCAGCTTTTGGCCAGGGGTTAATCAGCCCCAGCATTTT. Residues: CASSFWPGVNQPQHF.

The rearrangement uses TRBV7-6 and TRBJ2-1; D is ambiguous. The CDR3 is 16 amino acids. V dropped 4 bases and J dropped 0 bases, with 13 bases sitting between them. Germline V gene lookup returns CDR1 SGHVS and CDR2 FNYEAQ. CDR3 region: CASSSLPTGSYNEQFF. Written as DNA, the CDR3 is TGTGCCAGCAGCTCGCTCCCGACTGGCTCCTACAATGAGCAGTTCTTC. The variable domain in full, completed from reference TRBV7-6 and TRBJ2-1, reads GAGVSQSPRYKVTKRGQDVALRCDPISGHVSLYWYRQALGQGPEFLTYFNYEAQQDKSGLPNDRFSAERPEGSISTLTIQRTEQRDSAMYRCASSSLPTGSYNEQFFGPGTRLTVL.

The gene calls are TRBV5-5 and TRBJ2-5; D gene unclear. The CDR3 loop spans 11 amino acids. CDR1 and CDR2 from the germline V gene are SGHKS and YYEKEE (reference sequence). V lost 4 bases and J 5 bases, leaving 6 bases between the germline ends. DNA of the CDR3: TGTGCCAGCAGCCCACTGGAGACCCAGTACTTC. Protein: CASSPLETQYF.

V and J are TRBV7-2 and TRBJ2-5; the D gene is possibly TRBD1 (6 bases). CDR1 is SGHTA, CDR2 FQGNSA, per germline. V was cut by 2 bases and J by 2 bases, with 15 bases left in between. This CDR3 spans 16 amino acids. The CDR3: CASSLIQGSRQETQYF. The CDR3 region has the DNA TGTGCCAGCAGCTTAATACAGGGAAGCCGGCAAGAGACCCAGTACTTC.

The rearrangement links TRBV2 to TRBJ2-1; TRBD2 matches 10 bases. Germline-derived CDR1 and CDR2 are SNHLY and FYNNEI. This CDR3 spans 15 amino acids. V lost 6 bases to trimming and J lost 2 bases; unmatched junction nucleotides: 4. CDR3 DNA: TGTGCCAGCAGGGAGCTAGCGGGAGCCTACAATGAGCAGTTCTTC. Protein sequence: CASRELAGAYNEQFF.

The J gene is TRBJ1-5, the V gene TRBV7-2; D not certain. With 2 bases removed from V and 7 bases from J, the gap between germline ends came to 9 bases. The CDR3 contains 13 residues. Germline assignment: CDR1 SGHTA and CDR2 FQGNSA. The CDR3 loop reads CASSLRGKQPQHF. CDR3 coding DNA: TGTGCCAGCAGCTTACGGGGAAAACAGCCCCAGCATTTT. Together with reference TRBV7-2 and TRBJ1-5, the CDR3 gives the full variable domain: GAGVSQSPSNKVTEKGKDVELRCDPISGHTALYWYRQSLGQGLEFLIYFQGNSAPDKSGLPSDRFSAERTGGSVSTLTIQRTQQEDSAVYLCASSLRGKQPQHFGDGTRLSIL.

The chain has TRBV6-2 or TRBV6-3 and TRBJ1-5, with 7 bases identical to TRBD1. With 5 bases clipped from V and 1 base from J, the junction kept 8 bases outside the gene matches. The CDR3 covers 16 residues. Germline-derived CDR1 and CDR2 are MNHEY and SVGEGT. The CDR3, as DNA: TGTGCCAGCAGTATCCGGACAGGCTCGAGCAATCAGCCCCAGCATTTT. The encoded protein is CASSIRTGSSNQPQHF.

CDR3 DNA: TGTGCCAGCAGCCACAGGAAAGGGGTCACAGATACGCAGTATTTT. Translated, it gives CASSHRKGVTDTQYF. This chain uses TRBV11-3 with TRBJ2-3; the D gene is possibly TRBD1 (5 bases). Germline V CDR1 and CDR2: SGHNT, YENEEA. V lost 5 bases, J lost 2 bases, and 14 bases lay in between. The CDR3 extends over 15 amino acids.

This chain joins TRBV7-6 and TRBJ2-5; 10 bases fit TRBD1. The V segment lost 4 bases and the J segment 5 bases; nucleotides outside the gene matches: 10. The germline CDR1 and CDR2 sequences are SGHVS and FNYEAQ. CDR3 length equals 16 residues. The CDR3 spells CASSSTPTGGRETQYF. In DNA, the CDR3 is TGTGCCAGCAGCTCGACTCCGACAGGGGGCAGGGAGACCCAGTACTTC. The whole variable domain, filled in from reference TRBV7-6 and TRBJ2-5, reads GAGVSQSPRYKVTKRGQDVALRCDPISGHVSLYWYRQALGQGPEFLTYFNYEAQQDKSGLPNDRFSAERPEGSISTLTIQRTEQRDSAMYRCASSSTPTGGRETQYFGPGTRLLVL.

This clone was counted between two and nine times. This rearrangement joins TRBV10-1 to TRBJ2-1, with a tentative D call TRBD1 (6 bases). V was shortened by 8 bases and J by 8 bases, with 13 bases between the two germline ends. Germline V gives CDR1 WNHNN, CDR2 SYGVQD (reference sequence). This CDR3 is built from 12 residues. The CDR3 sequence: CASGHDRHEQFF. DNA of the CDR3: TGCGCCAGCGGGCACGACAGGCATGAGCAGTTCTTC.

The count of this clone is one. Sequence at one end of the junction differs from germline and may be a read error. This rearrangement joins TRBV6-5 to TRBJ1-3, with D perhaps matching TRBD1 (6 bases). There are 14 residues in the CDR3. Germline CDR1 is MNHEY and CDR2 is SVGAGI. The CDR3, as DNA: TGTGCCAGCAGAATCGGGGGGCCGGGCTCCCTTCTACATTTT. Protein product: CASRIGGPGSLLHF.

The rearrangement uses TRBV12-5 and TRBJ1-1, with D possibly TRBD1 on 6 matching bases. Germline values: CDR1 LGHNT, CDR2 FRNRAP. V lost 4 bases to trimming and J lost 3 bases, with 9 bases between them. This CDR3 comprises 13 residues. CDR3 loop: CASGSGGDTEAFF. The CDR3 DNA is TGTGCTAGTGGTTCGGGGGGCGACACTGAAGCTTTCTTT. The entire variable domain, with the rest obtained from reference TRBV12-5 and TRBJ1-1, is as follows: DARVTQTPRHKVTEMGQEVTMRCQPILGHNTVFWYRQTMMQGLELLAYFRNRAPLDDSGMPKDRFSAEMPDATLATLKIQPSEPRDSAVYFCASGSGGDTEAFFGQGTRLTVV.

In this sample, this clone turned up a few times. As DNA, the CDR3 is TGCGCCAGCAGGGGACTAGCGGGGGGCCCGAGGACCGGGGAGCTGTTTTTT. Translation gives CASRGLAGGPRTGELFF. This chain joins TRBV4-1 and TRBJ2-2; 15 nucleotides line up with TRBD2. There are 17 residues in the CDR3. V trimming: 6 bases; J trimming: 5 bases; junction bases outside the gene matches: 7. Germline V lookup: CDR1 MGHRA, CDR2 YSYEKL.

A remark on this clone: The sample contains more than one DNA sequence encoding this CDR3. The CDR3 coding sequence is TGTGCCAGCAGCCAACAGCGAGGCACAGATACGCAGTATTTT. This codes for CASSQQRGTDTQYF. The V gene is TRBV3-1 (or the pseudogene TRBV3-2), the J gene TRBJ2-3, with unresolved D. V was cut by 2 bases and J by 1 base, with 7 bases left in between. Germline V gene data show CDR1 as LGHDT and CDR2 as YNNKEL (reference sequence). The CDR3 extends over 14 amino acids.

The chain is built from TRBV7-9 and TRBJ1-3; 9 nucleotides align to TRBD1. The CDR3 sequence is 17 residues long. Per the germline V gene, CDR1 is SEHNR and CDR2 is FQNEAQ (reference sequence). V lost 1 base and J lost 8; bases outside the gene matches: 12. CDR3 sequence: CASSLGLLDRGEDTIYF. The CDR3 DNA follows: TGTGCCAGCAGCTTAGGTCTGCTGGACAGGGGTGAAGACACCATATATTTT.

The chain has TRBV7-2 and TRBJ2-7; a weak D match, TRBD1 (5 bases). Trimming removed 1 base from V and 0 bases from J, with 16 bases in between. Germline lookup yields CDR1 SGHTA and CDR2 FQGNSA. This CDR3 comprises 17 residues. Here the CDR3 reads CASSLGGYRFFSYEQYF. The DNA for the CDR3 is TGTGCCAGCAGCTTAGGAGGTTACAGGTTTTTCTCCTACGAGCAGTACTTC.

The CDR3 reads CASSSQGAYTF. The DNA for the CDR3 is TGTGCCAGCAGCTCACAGGGGGCCTACACCTTC. V is TRBV11-2 and J is TRBJ1-2, with 9 bases aligning to TRBD1. This CDR3 is built from 11 residues. The V gene end was trimmed by 4 bases and the J gene end by 10 bases; junction bases not matched to a gene: 1. Germline V gene lookup returns CDR1 SGHAT and CDR2 FQNNGV.

The V and J genes are TRBV13 and TRBJ1-2, with 9 positions matching TRBD1. Germline values: CDR1 PRHDT, CDR2 FYEKMQ (reference sequence). This CDR3 region has 16 residues. V lost 4 bases, J lost 3 bases, and 9 bases stayed unmatched. The CDR3 sequence: CASSSQTGQGHYGYTF. The CDR3, as DNA: TGTGCCAGCAGCTCGCAGACAGGACAGGGGCACTATGGCTACACCTTC. Filled out from reference TRBV13 and TRBJ1-2, the complete variable domain reads AAGVIQSPRHLIKEKRETATLKCYPIPRHDTVYWYQQGPGQDPQFLISFYEKMQSDKGSIPDRFSAQQFSDYHSELNMSSLELGDSALYFCASSSQTGQGHYGYTFGSGTRLTVV.

CDR3: CASSYSARATSEQFF. DNA for the CDR3: TGTGCCAGCAGTTACTCAGCCAGGGCCACCTCGGAGCAGTTCTTC. The V and J genes are TRBV6-5 and TRBJ2-1, with D maybe TRBD1 (5 bases). The CDR3 is 15 residues long. Germline V gives CDR1 MNHEY, CDR2 SVGAGI. The ends were cut back, 0 bases at V and 10 bases at J, with 16 bases in the middle.

V usage is TRBV4-1 and J usage is TRBJ2-1; 7 bases align to TRBD2. Germline trimming cut 1 base from V and 0 bases from J; bases unmatched to any gene: 9. Per germline, CDR1 MGHRA and CDR2 YSYEKL. The CDR3 loop spans 18 amino acids. CDR3 bases: TGCGCCAGCAGCCAAGGCAGACTAGCCTCAAGCTCCTACAATGAGCAGTTCTTC. Its translation: CASSQGRLASSSYNEQFF.

The V and J genes are TRBV29-1 and TRBJ2-7, with 8 bases that match TRBD1. With V trimmed by 4 bases and J by 5 bases, 4 bases remained unmatched. Germline assignment: CDR1 SQVTM and CDR2 ANQGSEA. The CDR3 loop spans 12 amino acids. The chain's CDR3 is CSVVFRGHEQYF. The CDR3 DNA is TGCAGCGTTGTGTTCAGGGGGCACGAGCAGTACTTC.

This sequence joins TRBV2 and TRBJ1-2; possible D gene TRBD1, 5 bases. Trimming left V 5 bases short and J 1 base short, with 14 bases between. This CDR3 spans 15 amino acids. Germline CDR1 is SNHLY and CDR2 is FYNNEI. As DNA, the CDR3 is TGTGCCAGCAGTATATTGCGGGGCAGTAACTATGGCTACACCTTC. Encoded protein: CASSILRGSNYGYTF.

The rearrangement uses TRBV5-8 and TRBJ2-5; 11 bases are shared with TRBD2. CDR1 is SGHTS and CDR2 is YDEGEE in the germline V gene. This CDR3 spans 15 amino acids. V dropped 6 bases and J dropped 4; count of bases not matched to a gene: 8. The CDR3 sequence: CASILAGGPPETQYF. In nucleotides, the CDR3 is TGTGCCAGCATCTTAGCGGGAGGGCCCCCAGAGACCCAGTACTTC.

The CDR3 sequence is CASSPTQGRGAQYF. The CDR3 bases are TGCGCCAGCAGCCCCACCCAAGGACGGGGGGCACAGTATTTT. This chain uses TRBV5-1 with TRBJ2-3; D is possibly TRBD2 (7 bases). CDR3 size: 14 residues. Trimming cost V 4 bases and J 12 bases, with 21 bases left between them. Germline-derived CDR1 and CDR2 are SGHRS and YFSETQ.

There are a few counts of this clone. The chain carries TRBV11-2 and TRBJ2-2; 10 positions match TRBD1. Germline assignment: CDR1 SGHAT and CDR2 FQNNGV. V trimming: 4 bases; J trimming: 5 bases; junction bases outside the gene matches: 13. There are 18 residues in the CDR3. Here the CDR3 DNA reads TGTGCCAGCAGCTCGCTTATCGGGGACAGGGGTATGACCGGGGAGCTGTTTTTT. Translated: CASSSLIGDRGMTGELFF. Filled out from reference TRBV11-2 and TRBJ2-2, the complete variable domain reads EAGVAQSPRYKIIEKRQSVAFWCNPISGHATLYWYQQILGQGPKLLIQFQNNGVVDDSQLPKDRFSAERLKGVDSTLKIQPAKLEDSAVYLCASSSLIGDRGMTGELFFGEGSRLTVL.

V and J are TRBV5-1 and TRBJ2-3; TRBD1 matches at 9 bases. The germline gives CDR1 SGHRS, CDR2 YFSETQ. The CDR3 totals 15 residues. V dropped 3 bases and J dropped 3; count of bases not matched to a gene: 5. CDR3 DNA sequence: TGCGCCAGCAGCTCGGGACAGGGAGGTACAGATACGCAGTATTTT. Translated: CASSSGQGGTDTQYF.

The rearrangement uses TRBV5-4 and TRBJ2-2; tentative D call: TRBD1 (5 bases). CDR1 is SGHNT, CDR2 YYREEE, per germline (reference sequence). The CDR3 runs 15 residues. With 4 bases removed from V and 0 bases from J, the gap between germline ends came to 10 bases. The CDR3 region is CASSRTIANTGELFF. Written as DNA, the CDR3 is TGTGCCAGCAGCCGGACAATTGCGAACACCGGGGAGCTGTTTTTT.

CDR3: CAISGATSGSVEQYF. The CDR3 DNA reads as TGTGCCATCAGCGGAGCGACTAGCGGGAGTGTCGAGCAGTACTTC. V is TRBV10-3 and J is TRBJ2-7, with 12 bases aligning to TRBD2. CDR3 length equals 15 residues. Unmatched junction bases numbered 9, after V lost 6 bases and J lost 6 bases. Germline CDR1 and CDR2: ENHRY and SYGVKD.